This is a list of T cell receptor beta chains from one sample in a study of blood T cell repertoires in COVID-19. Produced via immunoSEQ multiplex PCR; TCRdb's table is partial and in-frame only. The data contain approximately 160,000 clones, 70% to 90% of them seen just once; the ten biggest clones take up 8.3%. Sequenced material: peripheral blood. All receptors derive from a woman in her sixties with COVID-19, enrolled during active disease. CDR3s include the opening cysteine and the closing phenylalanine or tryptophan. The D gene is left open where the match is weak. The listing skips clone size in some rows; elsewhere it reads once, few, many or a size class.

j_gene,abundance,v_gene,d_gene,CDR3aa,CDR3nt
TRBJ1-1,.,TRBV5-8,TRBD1,CASSLGWDRNTEAFF,TGTGCCAGCAGCTTGGGGTGGGACAGAAACACTGAAGCTTTCTTT
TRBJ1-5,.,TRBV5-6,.,CASSLGDYQPQHF,TGTGCCAGCAGCCTTGGGGACTATCAGCCCCAGCATTTT
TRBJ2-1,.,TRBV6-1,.,CASSERLAARNNEQFF,TGTGCCAGCAGTGAAAGGTTGGCGGCCCGGAACAATGAGCAGTTCTTC
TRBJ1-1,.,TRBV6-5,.,CASPKGERDTEAFF,TGTGCCAGCCCCAAGGGGGAGAGGGACACTGAAGCTTTCTTT
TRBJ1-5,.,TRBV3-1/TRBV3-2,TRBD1,CASSTGEVQPQHF,TGTGCCAGCAGCACAGGGGAGGTTCAGCCCCAGCATTTT
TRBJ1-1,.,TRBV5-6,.,CASSLVRGDTEAFF,TGTGCCAGCAGCTTGGTGCGGGGGGACACTGAAGCTTTCTTT
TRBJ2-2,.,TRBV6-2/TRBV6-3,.,CASSYVQQTGELFF,TGTGCCAGCAGTTACGTACAGCAGACCGGGGAGCTGTTTTTT
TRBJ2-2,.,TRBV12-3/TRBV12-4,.,CASSLARAGELFF,TGTGCCAGCAGTTTAGCTAGAGCCGGGGAGCTGTTTTTT
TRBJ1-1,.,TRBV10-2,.,CASKQGNTEAFF,TGCGCCAGCAAGCAGGGGAACACTGAAGCTTTCTTT
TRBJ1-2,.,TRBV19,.,CASSIAQGDYGYTF,TGTGCCAGTAGTATAGCCCAGGGTGACTATGGCTACACCTTC
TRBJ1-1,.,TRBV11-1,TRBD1,CASSSHRGQTEAFF,TGTGCCAGCAGCTCCCACAGGGGGCAGACTGAAGCTTTCTTT
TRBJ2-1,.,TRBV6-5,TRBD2,CASSRAGVAYNEQFF,TGTGCCAGCAGTCGAGCGGGAGTAGCCTACAATGAGCAGTTCTTC
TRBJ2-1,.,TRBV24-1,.,CATSAGLLNEQFF,TGTGCCACCAGCGCCGGACTGTTGAATGAGCAGTTCTTC
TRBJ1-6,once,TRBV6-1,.,CASSEASFLQVLHF,TGTGCCAGCAGTGAAGCGAGTTTTCTGCAGGTCCTCCACTTT
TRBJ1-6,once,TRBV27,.,CASSLLLGHNSPLHF,TGTGCCAGCAGTTTACTCCTGGGCCATAATTCACCCCTCCACTTT
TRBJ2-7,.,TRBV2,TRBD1,CASKLQGSTYEQYF,TGTGCCAGCAAATTACAGGGGTCCACCTACGAGCAGTACTTC
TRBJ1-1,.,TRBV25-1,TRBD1,CASSEIDRANTEAFF,TGTGCCAGCAGTGAGATCGACAGGGCCAACACTGAAGCTTTCTTT
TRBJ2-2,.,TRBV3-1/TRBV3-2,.,CASSRSGRANTGELFF,TGTGCCAGCAGTCGGAGCGGCCGCGCGAACACCGGGGAGCTGTTTTTT
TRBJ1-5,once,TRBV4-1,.,CASSQVSSRGNQPQHF,TGCGCCAGCAGCCAAGTATCGTCCCGGGGCAATCAGCCCCAGCATTTT
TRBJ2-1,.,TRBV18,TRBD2,CASSPLAAKNEQFF,TGTGCCAGCTCACCCCTAGCGGCCAAAAATGAGCAGTTCTTC
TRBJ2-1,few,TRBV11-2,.,CASSLATGGYEQFF,TGTGCCAGCAGCCTCGCGACAGGTGGCTATGAGCAGTTCTTC
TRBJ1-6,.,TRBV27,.,CASSLWGQSSYNSPLHF,TGTGCCAGCAGTTTATGGGGGCAGAGCTCCTATAATTCACCCCTCCACTTT
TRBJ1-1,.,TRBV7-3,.,CASSLKGSNTEAFF,TGTGCCAGCAGCTTAAAGGGGTCGAACACTGAAGCTTTCTTT
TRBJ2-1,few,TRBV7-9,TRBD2,CASTSPGGRGSYYNEQFF,TGTGCCAGCACCTCCCCGGGCGGGAGGGGCAGTTACTACAATGAGCAGTTCTTC
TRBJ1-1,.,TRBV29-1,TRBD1,CSVRGGTGVNTEAFF,TGCAGCGTTAGAGGAGGGACAGGGGTGAACACTGAAGCTTTCTTT
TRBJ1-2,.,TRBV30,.,CAWNRDLFGYTF,TGTGCCTGGAACAGAGACCTATTTGGCTACACCTTC
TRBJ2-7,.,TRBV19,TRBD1,CASSGGTGGYHEQYF,TGTGCCAGTAGTGGAGGGACAGGGGGGTACCACGAGCAGTACTTC
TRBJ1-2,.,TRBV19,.,CASRYWAGYTF,TGTGCCAGTAGATATTGGGCCGGCTACACCTTC
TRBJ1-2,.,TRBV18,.,CASSPSESRRDGYTF,TGTGCCAGCTCACCTTCGGAAAGCCGGCGGGATGGCTACACCTTC
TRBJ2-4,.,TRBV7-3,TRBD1,CASSLRVEIGGYEKKAKNIQYF,TGTGCCAGCAGCTTAAGGGTCGAGATAGGGGGCTACGAAAAGAAAGCCAAAAACATTCAGTACTTC
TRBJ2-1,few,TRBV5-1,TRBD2,CASSSLAGAYEQFF,TGCGCCAGCAGCTCTCTTGCGGGAGCCTATGAGCAGTTCTTC
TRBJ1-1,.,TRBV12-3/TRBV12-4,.,CASSLRQLTEAFF,TGTGCCAGCAGTTTGCGACAGCTCACTGAAGCTTTCTTT
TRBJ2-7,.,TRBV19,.,CASAAGLPFYEQYF,TGTGCCAGTGCGGCAGGACTCCCTTTCTACGAGCAGTACTTC
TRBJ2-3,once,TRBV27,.,CASSRRVGGPDTQYF,TGTGCCAGCAGTCGGCGGGTGGGGGGTCCAGATACGCAGTATTTT
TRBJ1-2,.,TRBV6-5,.,CASSQGNYGYTF,TGTGCCAGCAGCCAGGGGAACTATGGCTACACCTTC
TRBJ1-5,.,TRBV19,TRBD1,CASSTEQGANQPQHF,TGTGCCAGTAGTACCGAACAGGGGGCGAATCAGCCCCAGCATTTT
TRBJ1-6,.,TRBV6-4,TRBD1,CASSPNRGGSPLHF,TGTGCCAGCAGCCCAAACAGGGGTGGATCACCCCTCCACTTT
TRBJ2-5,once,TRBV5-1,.,CASSTGETQYF,TGCGCCAGCAGTACAGGGGAGACCCAGTACTTC
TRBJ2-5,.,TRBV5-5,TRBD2,CASSLRVAGPRETQYF,TGTGCCAGCAGCTTGAGAGTAGCGGGGCCTCGGGAGACCCAGTACTTC
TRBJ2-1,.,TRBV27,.,CASSLGWSDSPAFF,TGTGCCAGCAGTTTAGGGTGGAGCGACAGCCCCGCGTTCTTC
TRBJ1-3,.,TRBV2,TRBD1,CASVRPGQGAGNTIYF,TGTGCCAGCGTAAGACCGGGACAGGGGGCCGGAAACACCATATATTTT
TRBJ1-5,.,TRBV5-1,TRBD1,CASSSTGGINQPQHF,TGCGCCAGCAGCTCGACAGGGGGCATCAATCAGCCCCAGCATTTT
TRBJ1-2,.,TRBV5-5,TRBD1,CASRTTGGRNYGYTF,TGTGCCAGCAGAACGACAGGGGGACGGAACTATGGCTACACCTTC
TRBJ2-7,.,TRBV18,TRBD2,CASSPPGLASYEQYF,TGTGCCAGCTCACCACCGGGACTAGCATCCTACGAGCAGTACTTC
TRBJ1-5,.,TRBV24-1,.,CATSMGSGGNQPQHF,TGTGCCACCAGTATGGGGTCCGGGGGCAATCAGCCCCAGCATTTT
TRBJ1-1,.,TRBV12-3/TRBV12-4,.,CASSFTVKAFF,TGTGCCAGCAGTTTCACAGTGAAAGCTTTCTTT
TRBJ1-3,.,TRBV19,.,CASRAGPGNTIYF,TGTGCCAGTAGAGCGGGGCCTGGAAACACCATATATTTT
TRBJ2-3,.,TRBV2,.,CASKGRGRTDTQYF,TGTGCCAGCAAGGGGCGGGGGCGCACAGATACGCAGTATTTT
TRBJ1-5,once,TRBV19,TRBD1,CATMGQTGYQPQHF,TGTGCCACCATGGGACAGACCGGTTATCAGCCCCAGCATTTT
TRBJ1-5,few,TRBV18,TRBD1,CASSFGQGALSNQPQHF,TGTGCCAGCTCATTCGGACAGGGGGCTTTAAGCAATCAGCCCCAGCATTTT
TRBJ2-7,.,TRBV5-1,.,CASSPLGGGAYEQYF,TGCGCCAGCAGCCCTCTTGGAGGGGGGGCCTACGAGCAGTACTTC
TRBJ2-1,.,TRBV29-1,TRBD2,CSVGTSGEQFF,TGCAGCGTCGGGACTAGCGGTGAGCAGTTCTTC
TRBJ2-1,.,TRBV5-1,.,CASSLAGATTWSSYNEQFF,TGCGCCAGCAGCTTGGCAGGGGCTACTACTTGGAGCTCCTACAATGAGCAGTTCTTC